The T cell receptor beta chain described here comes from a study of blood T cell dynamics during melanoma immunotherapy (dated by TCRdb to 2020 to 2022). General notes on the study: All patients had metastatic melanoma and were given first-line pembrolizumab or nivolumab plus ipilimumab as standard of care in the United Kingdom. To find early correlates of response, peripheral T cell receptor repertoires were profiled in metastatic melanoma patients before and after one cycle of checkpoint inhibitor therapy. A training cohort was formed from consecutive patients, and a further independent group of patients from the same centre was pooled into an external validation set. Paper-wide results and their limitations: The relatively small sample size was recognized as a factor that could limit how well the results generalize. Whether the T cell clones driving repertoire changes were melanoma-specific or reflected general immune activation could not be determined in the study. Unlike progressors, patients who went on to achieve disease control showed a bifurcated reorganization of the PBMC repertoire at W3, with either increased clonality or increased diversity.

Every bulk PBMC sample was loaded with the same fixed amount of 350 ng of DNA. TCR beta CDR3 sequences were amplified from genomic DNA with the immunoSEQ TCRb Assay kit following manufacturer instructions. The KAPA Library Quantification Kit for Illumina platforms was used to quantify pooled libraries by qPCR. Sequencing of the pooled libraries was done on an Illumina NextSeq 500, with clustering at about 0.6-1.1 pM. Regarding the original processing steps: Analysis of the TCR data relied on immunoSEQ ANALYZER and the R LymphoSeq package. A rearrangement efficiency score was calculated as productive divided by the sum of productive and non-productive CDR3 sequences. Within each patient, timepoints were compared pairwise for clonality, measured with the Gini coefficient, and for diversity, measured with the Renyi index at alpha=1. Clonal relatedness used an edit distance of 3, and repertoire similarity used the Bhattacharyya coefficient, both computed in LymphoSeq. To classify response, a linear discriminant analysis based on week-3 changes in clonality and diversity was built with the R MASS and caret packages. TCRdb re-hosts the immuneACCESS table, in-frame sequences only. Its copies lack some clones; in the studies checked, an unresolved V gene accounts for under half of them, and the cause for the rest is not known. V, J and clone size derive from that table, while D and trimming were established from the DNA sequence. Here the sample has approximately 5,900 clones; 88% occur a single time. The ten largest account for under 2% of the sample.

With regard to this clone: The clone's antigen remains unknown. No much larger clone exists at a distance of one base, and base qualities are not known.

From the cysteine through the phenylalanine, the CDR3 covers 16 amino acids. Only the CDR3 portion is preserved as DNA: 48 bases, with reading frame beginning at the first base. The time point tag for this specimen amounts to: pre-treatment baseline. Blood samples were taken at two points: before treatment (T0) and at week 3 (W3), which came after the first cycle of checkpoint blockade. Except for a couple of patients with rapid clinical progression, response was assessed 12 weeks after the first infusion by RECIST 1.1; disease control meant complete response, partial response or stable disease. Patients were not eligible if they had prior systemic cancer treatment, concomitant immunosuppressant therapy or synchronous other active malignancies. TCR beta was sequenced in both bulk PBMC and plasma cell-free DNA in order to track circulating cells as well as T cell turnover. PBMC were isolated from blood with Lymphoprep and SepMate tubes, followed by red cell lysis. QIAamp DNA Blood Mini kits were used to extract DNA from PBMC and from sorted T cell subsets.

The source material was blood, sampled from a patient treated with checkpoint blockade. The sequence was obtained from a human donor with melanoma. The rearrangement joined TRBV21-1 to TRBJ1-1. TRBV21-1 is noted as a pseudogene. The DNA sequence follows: TGTGCCAGCAGCAAAGAGGGGGGAAGGGGGAACACTGAAGCTTTCTTT. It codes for CASSKEGGRGNTEAFF.